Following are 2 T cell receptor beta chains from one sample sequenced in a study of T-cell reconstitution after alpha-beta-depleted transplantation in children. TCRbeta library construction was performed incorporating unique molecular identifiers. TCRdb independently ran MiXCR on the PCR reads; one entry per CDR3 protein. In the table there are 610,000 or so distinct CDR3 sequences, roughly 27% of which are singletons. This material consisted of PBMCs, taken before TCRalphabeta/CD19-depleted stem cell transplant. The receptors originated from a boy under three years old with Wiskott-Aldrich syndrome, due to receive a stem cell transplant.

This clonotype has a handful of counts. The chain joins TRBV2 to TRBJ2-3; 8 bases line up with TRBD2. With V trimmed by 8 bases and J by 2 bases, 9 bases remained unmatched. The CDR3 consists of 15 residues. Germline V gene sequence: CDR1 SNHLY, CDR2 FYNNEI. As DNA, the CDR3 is TGTGCCAGCTGTCGAACTAGCGGTTACACAGATACGCAGTATTTT. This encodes CASCRTSGYTDTQYF.

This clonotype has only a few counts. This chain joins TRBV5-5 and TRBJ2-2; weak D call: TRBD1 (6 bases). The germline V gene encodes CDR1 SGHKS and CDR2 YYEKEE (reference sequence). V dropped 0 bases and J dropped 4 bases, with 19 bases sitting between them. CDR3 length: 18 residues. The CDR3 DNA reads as TGTGCCAGCAGCTTGGTATATTCTGGGACACCACGCACCGGGGAGCTGTTTTTT. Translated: CASSLVYSGTPRTGELFF.